Included here is one T cell receptor beta chain sequence, with context. The source of the sample is a study of blood T cells in healthy people across ages. The use of a sample-barcoded 5' primer and a J-beta primer mix characterized a second PCR of about 7 to 12 cycles. TCRdb passed the 5' RACE reads through MiXCR, listing each CDR3 protein once. The data contain approximately 580,000 distinct CDR3 sequences, more than 20% of them singletons. CDR1 and CDR2 (germline): SNHLY, FYNNEI. V lost 6 bases, J lost 9 bases, and 5 bases stayed unmatched. The CDR3 runs to 11 residues. These records were also assigned to another study, of T cells of mothers and their children.

The gene calls are TRBV2 and TRBJ2-7, with 7 positions matching TRBD1. Sequencing used blood. The TCR comes from a boy younger than 18 in good health. CDR3 bases: TGTGCCAGCAGGAGTGGACAGGCGCAGTACTTC. This sequence encodes CASRSGQAQYF.